This TCR beta chain stems from a study of blood T cell repertoires in COVID-19. The wider study: The origin of the acute and convalescent COVID-19 samples was the United States, Italy and Spain. Sample material is recorded as cDNA or gDNA derived from T cells, B-cell-depleted T cells, or PBMCs.

CDR3 length equals 13 residues. J was trimmed by 0 bases and V by 7 bases; bases with no gene match: 2. Germline V gives CDR1 MNHEY, CDR2 SMNVEV (reference sequence). Per the original methods: Cell counts per sample came from amplifying reference gene primers. TCRdb's copy holds only in-frame clones and misses some; the assay was immunoSEQ multiplex PCR. V and J calls and clone size are given by that table; D and trimming were obtained from the DNA. The sample records about 98,000 clones, about 80% being singletons. The V call is TRBV27, the J call TRBJ1-1, with 7 bases aligning to TRBD1. This TCR came from a man between 65 and 85 years old with active or convalescent COVID-19. Specimen: peripheral blood. The CDR3 is CASKTGMNTEAFF. The CDR3 DNA sequence: TGTGCCAGCAAGACAGGGATGAACACTGAAGCTTTCTTT.